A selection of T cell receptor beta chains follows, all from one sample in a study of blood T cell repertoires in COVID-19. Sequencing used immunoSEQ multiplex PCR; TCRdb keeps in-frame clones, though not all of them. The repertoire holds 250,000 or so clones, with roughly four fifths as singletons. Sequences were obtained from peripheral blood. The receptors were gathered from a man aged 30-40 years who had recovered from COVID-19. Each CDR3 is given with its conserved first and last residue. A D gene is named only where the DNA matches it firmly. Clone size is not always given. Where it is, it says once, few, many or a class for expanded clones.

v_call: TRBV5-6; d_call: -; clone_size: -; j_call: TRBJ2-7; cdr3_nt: TGTGCCAGCAGCATCGGACCGCAGGGGTGGACCTACGAGCAGTACTTC; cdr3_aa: CASSIGPQGWTYEQYF
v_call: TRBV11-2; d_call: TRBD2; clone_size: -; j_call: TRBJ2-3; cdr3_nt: TGTGCCAGCAGCTTATCGGGACTAGCGGGGGGCCTCACAGATACGCAGTATTTT; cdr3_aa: CASSLSGLAGGLTDTQYF
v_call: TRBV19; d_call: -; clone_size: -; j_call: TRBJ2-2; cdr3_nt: TGTGCCAGTAGGGGCGAAGGGGGCACCGGGGAGCTGTTTTTT; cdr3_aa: CASRGEGGTGELFF
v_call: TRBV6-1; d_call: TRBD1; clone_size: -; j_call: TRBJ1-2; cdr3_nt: TGTGCCAGCAGTGAAAACCGGGACAGCCTCTATGGCTACACCTTC; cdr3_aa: CASSENRDSLYGYTF
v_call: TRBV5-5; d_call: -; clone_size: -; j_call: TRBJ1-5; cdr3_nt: TGTGCCAGCAGCTTTTTACAGGACGGCTTTCAGCCCCAGCATTTT; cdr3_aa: CASSFLQDGFQPQHF
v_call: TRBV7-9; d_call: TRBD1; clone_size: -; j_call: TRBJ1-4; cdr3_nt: TGTGCCAGCAGCTTGGATCCGGGACAGGGAACGCAAAAACTGTTTTTT; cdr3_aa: CASSLDPGQGTQKLFF
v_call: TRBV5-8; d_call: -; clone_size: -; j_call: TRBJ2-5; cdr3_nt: TGTGCCATCCAAGGCCGGGGGTCGTGGACCCAGTACTTC; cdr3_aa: CAIQGRGSWTQYF
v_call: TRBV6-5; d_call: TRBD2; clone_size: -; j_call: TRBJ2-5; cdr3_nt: TGTGCCAGCAGTCCAACTAGCGGGCCGGCGGAGACCCAGTACTTC; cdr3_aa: CASSPTSGPAETQYF
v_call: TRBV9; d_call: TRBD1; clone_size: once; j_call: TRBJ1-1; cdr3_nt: TGTGCCAGCAGCTCCCAGGACAGGGCGAACACTGAAGCTTTCTTT; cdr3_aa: CASSSQDRANTEAFF
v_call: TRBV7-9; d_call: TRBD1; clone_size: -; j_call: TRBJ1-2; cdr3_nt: TGTGCCAGCAGCTTCCGGGACAGGGGCTTTGGCTACACCTTC; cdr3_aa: CASSFRDRGFGYTF
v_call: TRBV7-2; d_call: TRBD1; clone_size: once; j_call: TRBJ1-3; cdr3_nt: TGTGCCAGCAGCTTTGGTCGGACAGGGGGAAACACCATATATTTT; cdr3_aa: CASSFGRTGGNTIYF
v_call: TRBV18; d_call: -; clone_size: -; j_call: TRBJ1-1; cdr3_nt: TGTGCCAGCTCACGAAACCTTAGGGGGTCTAACGGCACTGAAGCTTTCTTT; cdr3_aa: CASSRNLRGSNGTEAFF
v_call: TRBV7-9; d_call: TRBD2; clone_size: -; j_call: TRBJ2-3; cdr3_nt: TGTGCCAGCAGCCTTACTAGCGGGGTTGATACGCAGTATTTT; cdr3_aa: CASSLTSGVDTQYF
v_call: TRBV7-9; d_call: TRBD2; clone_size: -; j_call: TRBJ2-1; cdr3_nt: TGTGCCAGCAGCTTAGAGAGCGGGGGGAGGAATGAGCAGTTCTTC; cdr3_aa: CASSLESGGRNEQFF
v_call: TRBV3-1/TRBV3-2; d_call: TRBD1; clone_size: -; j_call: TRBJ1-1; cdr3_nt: TGTGCCAGCAGCCAAGACAGGGGGCGCTTGGCTTTCTTT; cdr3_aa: CASSQDRGRLAFF
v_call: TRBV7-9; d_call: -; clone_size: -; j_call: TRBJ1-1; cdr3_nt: TGTGCCAGCAGCTTAAAGAGCACTGAAGCTTTCTTT; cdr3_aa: CASSLKSTEAFF
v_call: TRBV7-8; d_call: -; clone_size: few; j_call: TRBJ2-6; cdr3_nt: TGTGCCAGCAGCTTTGGACTGATTCACTCTGGGGCCAACGTCCTGACTTTC; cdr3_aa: CASSFGLIHSGANVLTF
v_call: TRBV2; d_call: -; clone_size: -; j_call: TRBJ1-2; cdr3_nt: TGTGCCAGCAGTACCAACAAAGATGGCTACACCTTC; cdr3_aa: CASSTNKDGYTF
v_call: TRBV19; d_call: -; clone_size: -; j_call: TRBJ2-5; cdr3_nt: TGTGCCACCACAGGAGAAGAGACCCAGTACTTC; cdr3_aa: CATTGEETQYF
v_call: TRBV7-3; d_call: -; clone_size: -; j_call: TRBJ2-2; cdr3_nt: TGTGCCAGCAGCTTAAATGGGGCCCTGAACACCGGGGAGCTGTTTTTT; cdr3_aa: CASSLNGALNTGELFF
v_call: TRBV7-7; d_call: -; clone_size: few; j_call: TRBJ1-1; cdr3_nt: TGTGCCAGCAGCAGGGGCCGGGACACTGAAGCTTTCTTT; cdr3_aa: CASSRGRDTEAFF
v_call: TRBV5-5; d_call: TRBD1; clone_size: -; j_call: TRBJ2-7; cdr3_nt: TGTGCCAGCAGCGGACAGGGGGGCTACGAGCAGTACTTC; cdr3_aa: CASSGQGGYEQYF
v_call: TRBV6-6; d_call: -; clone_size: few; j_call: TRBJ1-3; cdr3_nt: TGTGCCAGCAGTTATGCAGCGAGCTCTGGAAACACCATATATTTT; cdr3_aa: CASSYAASSGNTIYF
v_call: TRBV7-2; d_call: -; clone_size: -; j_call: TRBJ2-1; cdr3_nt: TGTGCCAGCAGCTTTTATACTAGCAGAAACAATGAGCAGTTCTTC; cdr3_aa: CASSFYTSRNNEQFF
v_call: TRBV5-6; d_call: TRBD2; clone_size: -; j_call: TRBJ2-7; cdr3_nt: TGTGCCAGCAGCCTGAGCGGGGGGGCCGTCCCCTACTCCTACGAGCAGTACTTC; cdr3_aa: CASSLSGGAVPYSYEQYF
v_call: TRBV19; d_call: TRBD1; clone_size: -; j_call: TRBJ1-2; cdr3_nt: TGTGCCAGTAGACGGGGACAGGGGCAATTCTATGGCTACACCTTC; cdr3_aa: CASRRGQGQFYGYTF
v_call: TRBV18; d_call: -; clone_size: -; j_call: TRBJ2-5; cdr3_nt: TGTGCCAGCTCACCGCAGAAAGGGGCAGGAGAGACCCAGTACTTC; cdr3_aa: CASSPQKGAGETQYF
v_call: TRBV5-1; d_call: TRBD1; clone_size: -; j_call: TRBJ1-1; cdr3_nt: TGCGCCAGCAGCCGGGATACCGGGACAGGGTTAGCTTTCTTT; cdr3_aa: CASSRDTGTGLAFF
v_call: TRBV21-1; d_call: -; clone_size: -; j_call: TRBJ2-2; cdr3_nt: TGTGCCAGCAGCAACCAGAACACCGGGGAGCTGTTTTTT; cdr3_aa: CASSNQNTGELFF
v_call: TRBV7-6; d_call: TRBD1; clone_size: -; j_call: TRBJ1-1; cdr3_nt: TGTGCCAGCAGCTCGGGACAGGGAATGGGCACTGAAGCTTTCTTT; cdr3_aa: CASSSGQGMGTEAFF
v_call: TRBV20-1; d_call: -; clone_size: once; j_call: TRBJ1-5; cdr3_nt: TGCAGTGCTAGTAGTCAGGGGAACCAGCCCCAGCATTTT; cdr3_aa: CSASSQGNQPQHF
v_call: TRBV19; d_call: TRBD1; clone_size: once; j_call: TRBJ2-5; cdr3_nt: TGTGCCAGTAGTGTCACAGGGGTTGAAGAGACCCAGTACTTC; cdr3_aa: CASSVTGVEETQYF
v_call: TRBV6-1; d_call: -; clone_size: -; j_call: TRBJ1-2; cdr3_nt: TGTGCCAGCAGTGAAGGGTCTTTCCCCGGGACTGCCACTTTAGGCTACACCTTC; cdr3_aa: CASSEGSFPGTATLGYTF
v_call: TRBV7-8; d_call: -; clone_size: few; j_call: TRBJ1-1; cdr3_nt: TGTGCCAGCAGCTTTGGGCAGTCTTTAACTGAAGCTTTCTTT; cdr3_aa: CASSFGQSLTEAFF
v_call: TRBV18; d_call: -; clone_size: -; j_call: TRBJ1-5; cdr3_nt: TGTGCCAGCTCTAGGGGTAGCAATCAGCCCCAGCATTTT; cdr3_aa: CASSRGSNQPQHF
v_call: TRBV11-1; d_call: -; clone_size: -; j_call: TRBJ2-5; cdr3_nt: TGTGCCAGCAGCTTAGAGGACCTCGGAGGGGAGACCCAGTACTTC; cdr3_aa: CASSLEDLGGETQYF
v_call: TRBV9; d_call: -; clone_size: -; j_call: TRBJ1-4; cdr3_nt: TGTGCCAGCAGCCACTACGGGGGGACTAATGAAAAACTGTTTTTT; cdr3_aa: CASSHYGGTNEKLFF
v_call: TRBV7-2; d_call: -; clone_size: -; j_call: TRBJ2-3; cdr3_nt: TGTGCCAGCAGCTTAGGTTACACAGATACGCAGTATTTT; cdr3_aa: CASSLGYTDTQYF
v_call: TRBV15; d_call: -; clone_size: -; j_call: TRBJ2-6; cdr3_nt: TGTGCCACTAGAACTGGGGCCAACGTCCTGACTTTC; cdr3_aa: CATRTGANVLTF
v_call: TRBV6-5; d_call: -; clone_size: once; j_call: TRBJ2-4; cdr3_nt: TGTGCCAGCGGCGAGGCAGTGCTAGCCAAAAACATTCAGTACTTC; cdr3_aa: CASGEAVLAKNIQYF
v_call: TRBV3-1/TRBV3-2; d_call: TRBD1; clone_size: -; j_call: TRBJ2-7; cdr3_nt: TGTGCCAGCAGCCAAACTGTAGGCAGGGGGCTTGAGCAGTACTTC; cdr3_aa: CASSQTVGRGLEQYF
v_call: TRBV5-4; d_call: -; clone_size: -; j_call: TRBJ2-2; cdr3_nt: TGTGCCAGCAGCTTCGGGGGCACCGGGGAGCTGTTTTTT; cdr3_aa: CASSFGGTGELFF
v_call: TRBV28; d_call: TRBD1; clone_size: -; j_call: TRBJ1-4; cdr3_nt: TGTGCCAGCAGCAGACAGGGGATTGAAAAACTGTTTTTT; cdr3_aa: CASSRQGIEKLFF
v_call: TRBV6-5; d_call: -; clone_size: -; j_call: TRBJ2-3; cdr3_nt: TGTGCCAGCAGTTCTGCGGGGGCCGGGACAGATACGCAGTATTTT; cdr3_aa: CASSSAGAGTDTQYF
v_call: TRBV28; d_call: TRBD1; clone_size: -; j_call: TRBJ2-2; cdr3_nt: TGTGCCAGCAGGGTGCCCGGGACAGGGAAAGCCGGGGAGCTGTTTTTT; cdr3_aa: CASRVPGTGKAGELFF
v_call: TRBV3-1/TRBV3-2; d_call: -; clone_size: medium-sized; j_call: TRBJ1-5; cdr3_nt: TGTGCCAGCAGCCAAGATCTAGTGAACCAGCCCCAGCATTTT; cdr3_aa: CASSQDLVNQPQHF
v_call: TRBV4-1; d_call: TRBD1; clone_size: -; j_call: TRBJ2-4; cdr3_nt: TGCGCCAGCAGCCAAGACGGGGGGACAGGGGTAAACATTCAGTACTTC; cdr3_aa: CASSQDGGTGVNIQYF